What follows describes a single T cell receptor beta chain. Its antigen is undetermined. The data are from a study of T cell clones after liver transplantation. At the level of the study: Post-transplant blood was tracked for graft-donor-reactive T cell clones identified in a pre-transplant mixed lymphocyte reaction.

The CDR3 runs to 14 residues. The V end was cut by 1 base, the J end by 2 bases, with 9 bases between. The germline gives CDR1 SGHDT, CDR2 YYEEEE. TCRdb keeps only in-frame clones here, not all; method: immunoSEQ multiplex PCR. The repertoire holds about 12,000 clones, with roughly four fifths as singletons. Thawed unstimulated PBMCs were FACS-sorted by CD3, CD4 and CD8 into two populations. General study results and limits: The donor-reactive repertoire was only partly measurable in a couple of subjects, lacking donor cells. Post-transplant, graft-donor-reactive CD4 TCRbeta sequences in blood dropped significantly in most of the 8 subjects.

The sample consisted of CD8+ T cells from blood, taken at the 22-month timepoint. This clonotype originated in a human patient who received a liver transplant. Some T cells could come from the graft donor. The chain combines TRBV5-6 with TRBJ1-2, with a weak D call TRBD1 (5 bases). For the CDR3, the DNA is TGTGCCAGCAGCTTGTCGACAGTCAACTATGGCTACACCTTC. Its protein is CASSLSTVNYGYTF.